Shown below are 28 T cell receptor beta chains from a single sample sequenced in a study of blood T cell repertoires in COVID-19. Sequenced by immunoSEQ multiplex PCR; TCRdb stores in-frame clones only, minus some. The sample holds 230,000 or so clones, around 82% seen once. The sequenced sample was peripheral blood. The receptors come from a man aged 50 to 60 with active or convalescent COVID-19.

V usage is TRBV10-2 and J usage is TRBJ1-2, with a possible D match to TRBD1 (6 bases). This CDR3 has 13 amino acids. V lost 5 bases and J 4 bases, leaving 11 bases between the germline ends. Germline V gene lookup returns CDR1 WSHSY and CDR2 SAAADI. In DNA form, the CDR3 reads TGCGCCAGCAGTCCCAGGGGCCGCTATGGCTACACCTTC. Amino acids: CASSPRGRYGYTF.

The rearrangement links TRBV5-4 to TRBJ1-6; 7 nucleotides line up with TRBD1. CDR3 length: 16 residues. Per germline, CDR1 SGHNT and CDR2 YYREEE (reference sequence). Trimming removed 1 base from V and 5 bases from J; junction bases left unmatched: 6. The CDR3 DNA is TGTGCCAGCAGCTTGCCAGGGACAGATAATAATTCACCCCTCCACTTT. It yields the protein CASSLPGTDNNSPLHF.

This chain uses TRBV4-2 with TRBJ2-1; tentative D call: TRBD1 (6 bases). V lost 3 bases to trimming and J lost 8 bases, with 20 bases between them. CDR1 LGHNA and CDR2 YNFKEQ come from the germline V gene. The CDR3 is 16 amino acids. Here the CDR3 reads CASSHPRSPGDYEQFF. The CDR3 DNA is TGTGCCAGCAGCCATCCTCGCTCCCCAGGGGATTATGAGCAGTTCTTC.

This chain joins TRBV5-1 and TRBJ1-1; D may be TRBD1 (5 bases). V was trimmed by 4 bases and J by 3 bases, leaving 7 bases between them. The CDR3 covers 12 residues. Germline V gene sequence: CDR1 SGHRS, CDR2 YFSETQ. CDR3 sequence: CASSQGDTEAFF. CDR3 in DNA: TGCGCCAGCAGCCAAGGGGACACTGAAGCTTTCTTT.

The gene calls are TRBV7-9 and TRBJ2-5; possible D gene TRBD2, 5 bases. V was trimmed by 3 bases and J by 2 bases, leaving 13 bases between them. CDR3 size: 15 residues. Looked up from germline, CDR1 is SEHNR and CDR2 is FQNEAQ (reference sequence). For the CDR3, the DNA is TGTGCCAGCAGCTTCCCTGACTGGGAGCAAGAGACCCAGTACTTC. Its translation is CASSFPDWEQETQYF.

The V call is TRBV24-1, the J call TRBJ1-2, with D maybe TRBD1 (5 bases). The CDR3 runs to 16 residues. Germline V CDR1 and CDR2: KGHDR, SFDVKD. V was pared by 6 bases and J by 4 bases, with 20 bases between. This chain's CDR3 is CATSLPPRGGVYGYTF. The DNA of the CDR3 is TGTGCCACCAGTCTGCCTCCGCGCGGGGGGGTCTATGGCTACACCTTC.

The chain is built from TRBV24-1 and TRBJ2-2; 11 bases map to TRBD1. Per the germline V gene, CDR1 is KGHDR and CDR2 is SFDVKD. This CDR3 contains 17 residues. V shed 3 bases, J shed 7 bases, and the junction held 9 bases outside the gene matches. As DNA, the CDR3 is TGTGCCACCAGTGATCTCCCCTGGGGACAGGGGGTCGGGGAGCTGTTTTTT. Translating it yields CATSDLPWGQGVGELFF.

The chain is built from TRBV6-1 and TRBJ1-2, with D maybe TRBD1 (6 bases). Germline loops: CDR1 MNHNS, CDR2 SASEGT. Trimming left V 1 base short and J 7 bases short, with 16 bases between. The CDR3 spans 15 residues. CDR3 DNA: TGTGCCAGCAGTGAAGTTGAGGGGGTCCAAATTGGCTACACCTTC. This sequence encodes CASSEVEGVQIGYTF.

V and J are TRBV2 and TRBJ2-3, with 9 bases aligning to TRBD2. The CDR3 totals 17 residues. Unmatched junction bases numbered 17, after V lost 5 bases and J lost 8 bases. Germline CDR1 reads SNHLY; CDR2 reads FYNNEI. The CDR3 reads CASSRAGGGAEDSTQYF. In nucleotides, the CDR3 is TGTGCCAGCAGTAGGGCAGGCGGGGGGGCCGAGGATAGTACGCAGTATTTT.

The chain employs TRBV5-1 and TRBJ1-2; TRBD1 aligns across 10 bases. This CDR3 region has 16 residues. The germline V gene encodes CDR1 SGHRS and CDR2 YFSETQ. Germline trimming cut 3 bases from V and 4 bases from J; bases unmatched to any gene: 9. CDR3 sequence: CASSSLTGGEVYGYTF. CDR3 bases: TGCGCCAGCAGCTCACTGACAGGGGGCGAGGTCTATGGCTACACCTTC.

The chain links TRBV7-8 to TRBJ2-5, with D maybe TRBD1 (5 bases). The CDR3 contains 14 residues. Germline V gene sequence: CDR1 SGHVS, CDR2 FQNEAQ. V gave up 5 bases and J gave up 2 bases, with 12 bases separating them. In nucleotides, the CDR3 is TGTGCCAGCAGCAAACCAGGGATTCAAGAGACCCAGTACTTC. This sequence encodes CASSKPGIQETQYF.

V gene TRBV19 combines with J gene TRBJ1-3, with D possibly matching TRBD1 (6 bases). This CDR3 comprises 17 residues. Trimming stripped 4 bases from V and 0 bases from J, with 16 bases between. The germline gives CDR1 LNHDA, CDR2 SQIVND (reference sequence). The CDR3 protein is CASSTRPTGYSGNTIYF. CDR3 coding DNA: TGTGCCAGTAGTACCCGGCCGACAGGCTACTCTGGAAACACCATATATTTT.

This CDR3 is CASSSNLAGGLDTQYF. In DNA form, the CDR3 reads TGTGCCAGCAGCTCTAACCTAGCGGGGGGGCTAGATACGCAGTATTTT. V gene TRBV7-3 combines with J gene TRBJ2-3; TRBD2 aligns across 12 bases. Trimming removed 4 bases from V and 5 bases from J; junction bases left unmatched: 7. This CDR3 is built from 16 residues. Germline-derived CDR1 and CDR2 are SGHTA and FQGTGA.

The chain uses TRBV3-1 (or the pseudogene TRBV3-2) and TRBJ2-1; TRBD2 might be the D (6 bases). V lost 3 bases and J 0 bases, leaving 21 bases between the germline ends. Looked up from germline, CDR1 is LGHDT and CDR2 is YNNKEL (reference sequence). The CDR3 is 19 amino acids. In nucleotides, the CDR3 is TGTGCCAGCAGCCAGTTGGCCCTTTTGGCGGGGAGCTCCTACAATGAGCAGTTCTTC. This codes for CASSQLALLAGSSYNEQFF.

The V gene is TRBV19, the J gene TRBJ2-7, with D maybe TRBD2 (6 bases). This CDR3 region has 14 residues. The germline gives CDR1 LNHDA, CDR2 SQIVND (reference sequence). Trimming removed 4 bases at V and 4 bases at J, with 14 bases between. The CDR3 protein is CASSRASDRYEQYF. CDR3 sequence (DNA): TGTGCCAGTAGTAGGGCTAGCGATCGGTACGAGCAGTACTTC.

The table lists this clone with a count of one. The rearrangement joins TRBV15 to TRBJ1-5; D may be TRBD1 (6 bases). This CDR3 spans 14 amino acids. V gave up 6 bases and J gave up 0 bases, with 9 bases separating them. Germline values: CDR1 LNHNV, CDR2 YYDKDF (reference sequence). CDR3 sequence reads: CATRDSYSNQPQHF. Written as DNA, the CDR3 is TGTGCCACCAGGGACAGCTATAGCAATCAGCCCCAGCATTTT.

The chain couples TRBV30 to TRBJ1-2; 11 bases align to TRBD1. Trimming took 1 base from V and 2 from J; bases not matched to a gene: 0. Per germline, CDR1 GTSNPN and CDR2 SVGIG (reference sequence). This CDR3 is built from 14 residues. DNA for the CDR3: TGTGCCTGGAGTGGGGACAGGGGGAACTATGGCTACACCTTC. Protein sequence: CAWSGDRGNYGYTF.

This chain links TRBV6-5 with TRBJ1-1; maybe TRBD1 (6 bases). The germline V and J ends were trimmed by 6 bases and 4 bases, with 12 bases remaining between them. CDR3 length equals 13 residues. CDR1 and CDR2 (germline): MNHEY, SVGAGI. CDR3 amino acids: CASRSTGGTEAFF. CDR3 nucleotide sequence: TGTGCCAGCAGATCGACAGGAGGCACTGAAGCTTTCTTT.

The rearrangement joins TRBV4-2 to TRBJ2-1; D is perhaps TRBD1 (6 bases). The CDR3 length is 16 residues. The V end was cut by 2 bases, the J end by 7 bases, with 18 bases between. In germline, CDR1 is LGHNA, CDR2 YNFKEQ. The CDR3 DNA sequence: TGTGCCAGCAGCCAACACCTCAGGGGAATGGGTAATGAGCAGTTCTTC. It is translated as CASSQHLRGMGNEQFF.

The chain joins TRBV5-1 to TRBJ1-1, with D uncertain. Germline CDR1 is SGHRS and CDR2 is YFSETQ. The CDR3 spans 13 residues. V lost 3 bases, J lost 3 bases, and 9 bases lay in between. In nucleotides, the CDR3 is TGCGCCAGCAGCTGGGTCGGGGACACTGAAGCTTTCTTT. Protein sequence: CASSWVGDTEAFF.

J is TRBJ2-3 and V is TRBV2; perhaps TRBD1 as D (10 bases). The length of the CDR3 is 17 residues. Germline loops: CDR1 SNHLY, CDR2 FYNNEI. The germline V and J ends were trimmed by 6 bases and 5 bases, with 24 bases remaining between them. In DNA form, the CDR3 reads TGTGCCAGCAGCCGGGACAGGGGTAATAGCGGGGGAGATACGCAGTATTTT. Translated: CASSRDRGNSGGDTQYF.

This clone was detected a few times. The V gene is TRBV5-1, the J gene TRBJ2-1; tentatively, D is TRBD1 (6 bases). Germline V gene lookup returns CDR1 SGHRS and CDR2 YFSETQ. The CDR3 has 13 amino acids. The V gene lost 7 bases and the J gene lost 0 bases, with 8 bases spanning the gap. CDR3 loop: CASQGYSYNEQFF. In DNA form, the CDR3 reads TGCGCCAGCCAGGGGTACTCCTACAATGAGCAGTTCTTC.

The chain is built from TRBV3-1 (or the pseudogene TRBV3-2) and TRBJ1-2, with D possibly matching TRBD1 (6 bases). With 1 base removed from V and 4 bases from J, the gap between germline ends came to 13 bases. The CDR3 loop spans 15 amino acids. CDR1 and CDR2 from the germline V gene are LGHDT and YNNKEL (reference sequence). CDR3 protein: CASSQVRGSAYGYTF. The CDR3, as DNA: TGTGCCAGCAGCCAAGTCAGGGGAAGCGCCTATGGCTACACCTTC.

The chain uses TRBV7-9 and TRBJ2-7; possibly TRBD1 for D (6 bases). Trimming stripped 4 bases from V and 4 bases from J, with 14 bases between. Germline loops: CDR1 SEHNR, CDR2 FQNEAQ (reference sequence). The CDR3 contains 14 residues. Here the CDR3 reads CASSSTGQSYEQYF. The CDR3 DNA follows: TGTGCCAGCAGCTCCACCGGACAGAGTTACGAGCAGTACTTC.

The chain recombines TRBV28 with TRBJ1-6, with D possibly matching TRBD1 (5 bases). CDR3 size: 14 residues. Trimming cost V 3 bases and J 6 bases, with 9 bases left between them. Germline loops: CDR1 MDHEN, CDR2 SYDVKM. The CDR3 is CASSLTDINSPLHF. As DNA, the CDR3 is TGTGCCAGCAGTTTGACGGACATTAATTCACCCCTCCACTTT.

This clone appeared a few times. The chain couples TRBV19 to TRBJ1-5; 10 bases match TRBD1. Looked up from germline, CDR1 is LNHDA and CDR2 is SQIVND (reference sequence). The V and J ends lost 4 bases and 10 bases, in that order; junction bases with no gene match: 10. The CDR3 is 15 amino acids. As DNA, the CDR3 is TGTGCCAGTAGTACGACAGGGGGCCCCTTAAGTCCCCAGCATTTT. This sequence encodes CASSTTGGPLSPQHF.

The V and J genes are TRBV5-1 and TRBJ2-3; 7 nucleotides match TRBD1. The CDR3 is 15 residues long. V trimming: 4 bases; J trimming: 0 bases; junction bases outside the gene matches: 5. Germline V lookup: CDR1 SGHRS, CDR2 YFSETQ. CDR3 sequence: CASSPTGDSTDTQYF. As DNA, the CDR3 is TGCGCCAGCAGCCCTACAGGGGATAGCACAGATACGCAGTATTTT.

This clone was detected only once. This chain uses TRBV4-1 with TRBJ2-5, with a weak D call TRBD2 (6 bases). From germline, CDR1 is MGHRA and CDR2 YSYEKL. This CDR3 is built from 16 residues. V was cut by 1 base and J by 5 bases, with 17 bases left in between. CDR3 nucleotides: TGCGCCAGCAGCCAAGGTTCCTTCCGGGACTTCGAGACCCAGTACTTC. As protein: CASSQGSFRDFETQYF.